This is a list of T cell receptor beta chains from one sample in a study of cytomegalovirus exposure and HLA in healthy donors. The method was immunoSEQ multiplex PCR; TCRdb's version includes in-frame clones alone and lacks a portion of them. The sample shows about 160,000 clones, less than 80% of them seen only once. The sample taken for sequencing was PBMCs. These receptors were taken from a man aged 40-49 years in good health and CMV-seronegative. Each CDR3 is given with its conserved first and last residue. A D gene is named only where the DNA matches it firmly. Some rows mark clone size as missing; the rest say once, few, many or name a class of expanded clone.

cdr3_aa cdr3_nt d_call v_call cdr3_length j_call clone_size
CSSSLMTPSREKLFF TGTTCCAGCAGCTTAATGACCCCGTCGCGGGAAAAACTGTTTTTT - TRBV7-9 15 TRBJ1-4 -
CASSYSWSGNQPQHF TGTGCCAGCAGTTACTCATGGTCCGGGAATCAGCCCCAGCATTTT - TRBV6-5 15 TRBJ1-5 -
CASSYGGVGQPQHF TGTGCCAGCAGTTACGGGGGGGTAGGTCAGCCCCAGCATTTT - TRBV6-5 14 TRBJ1-5 -
CASIMGLAGGYSSTDTQYF TGTGCCAGCATCATGGGACTAGCGGGGGGGTACTCTAGCACAGATACGCAGTATTTT TRBD2 TRBV7-8 19 TRBJ2-3 -
CAWSRSSYNSPLHF TGTGCCTGGAGTAGGAGCTCCTATAATTCACCCCTCCACTTT - TRBV30 14 TRBJ1-6 -
CASSYASGVYEQYF TGTGCCAGCAGTTACGCTAGCGGGGTCTACGAGCAGTACTTC TRBD2 TRBV6-5 14 TRBJ2-7 once
CASGTTGQGAYNTEAFF TGTGCCAGCGGCACGACCGGACAGGGGGCGTATAACACTGAAGCTTTCTTT TRBD1 TRBV7-9 17 TRBJ1-1 -
CASGHLNTEAFF TGTGCCAGCGGACATCTGAACACTGAAGCTTTCTTT - TRBV19 12 TRBJ1-1 once
CASLLTSTDTQYF TGTGCCAGTCTCCTTACTAGCACAGATACGCAGTATTTT - TRBV6-6 13 TRBJ2-3 -
CSVWGAGGPYEQYF TGCAGCGTTTGGGGGGCAGGGGGTCCCTACGAGCAGTACTTC - TRBV29-1 14 TRBJ2-7 once
CASSIRQGWNTEAFF TGTGCCAGCAGCATAAGACAGGGATGGAACACTGAAGCTTTCTTT TRBD1 TRBV13 15 TRBJ1-1 once
CASSQISRGAVGELFF TGCGCCAGCAGCCAAATTAGTCGGGGGGCGGTCGGGGAGCTGTTTTTT - TRBV4-1 16 TRBJ2-2 once
CASSLGTAYNEQFF TGTGCCAGCAGTTTAGGGACAGCCTACAATGAGCAGTTCTTC TRBD1 TRBV27 14 TRBJ2-1 -
CASSPTPYNEQFF TGCGCCAGCAGCCCGACACCTTACAATGAGCAGTTCTTC - TRBV5-1 13 TRBJ2-1 -
CASSPPISSYEQYF TGTGCCAGCTCCCCGCCGATCAGCTCCTACGAGCAGTACTTC - TRBV2 14 TRBJ2-7 -
CASSLEGSSGANVLTF TGTGCCAGCAGCTTGGAGGGGTCTTCTGGGGCCAACGTCCTGACTTTC - TRBV5-4 16 TRBJ2-6 -
CASSLVAGGELFF TGTGCCAGCAGCTTAGTAGCTGGCGGGGAGCTGTTTTTT - TRBV7-2 13 TRBJ2-2 -
CAISSAGGSQPQHF TGTGCCATCTCCTCGGCAGGGGGGTCTCAGCCCCAGCATTTT TRBD1 TRBV10-3 14 TRBJ1-5 -
CASSMTGGSTDTQYF TGCGCCAGCAGCATGACAGGGGGATCTACAGATACGCAGTATTTT TRBD1 TRBV5-1 15 TRBJ2-3 -
CASRSGGLSSYEQYF TGTGCCAGCCGTTCGGGGGGTTTGAGCTCCTACGAGCAGTACTTC TRBD2 TRBV6-1 15 TRBJ2-7 -
CASSLDRGPYGYTF TGTGCCAGCAGCCTGGACAGGGGCCCCTATGGCTACACCTTC TRBD1 TRBV5-6 14 TRBJ1-2 -
CASSYQGEDGYGYTF TGTGCCAGCAGTTACCAAGGGGAGGACGGCTATGGCTACACCTTC - TRBV6-4 15 TRBJ1-2 -
CASSWGGLAGARGQETQYF TGCGCCAGCAGCTGGGGGGGACTAGCGGGGGCCAGGGGCCAAGAGACCCAGTACTTC TRBD2 TRBV5-1 19 TRBJ2-5 -
CASSVGRDFSYEQYF TGTGCCAGCAGCGTCGGCCGGGACTTCTCCTACGAGCAGTACTTC - TRBV9 15 TRBJ2-7 -
CASSQDPGGTQYF TGTGCCAGCAGCCAAGACCCAGGGGGGACCCAGTACTTC TRBD1 TRBV4-2 13 TRBJ2-5 -
CASSETGSMNTEAFF TGTGCCAGCTCGGAAACGGGGAGTATGAACACTGAAGCTTTCTTT - TRBV18 15 TRBJ1-1 few
CASSQEQGRNEQFF TGCGCCAGCAGCCAAGAACAGGGGCGCAATGAGCAGTTCTTC TRBD1 TRBV4-1 14 TRBJ2-1 once
CASRPKTGTGANVLTF TGCGCCAGCAGACCCAAGACGGGGACTGGGGCCAACGTCCTGACTTTC - TRBV4-3 16 TRBJ2-6 few
CASWPRDREWKKPQHF TGTGCCAGCTGGCCCCGGGACAGGGAGTGGAAAAAGCCCCAGCATTTT TRBD1 TRBV11-3 16 TRBJ1-5 -
CASSLAGGPEQYF TGTGCCAGCAGCCTAGCGGGGGGGCCAGAGCAGTACTTC TRBD2 TRBV7-9 13 TRBJ2-7 medium-sized